This T cell receptor beta chain was identified in a study of CD8+ T cells in alopecia areata. The wider study: Those patients who were treated received oral tofacitinib, which was given at 5 to 10 mg twice daily for moderate-to-severe alopecia areata.

Study-level points and caveats: A large proportion of expanded lesional clones were detected persisting in scalp and blood during tofacitinib.

Stated treatment: oral pan-JAK inhibitor, 5-10 mg twice daily. Once RNA had been extracted, it was reverse transcribed into cDNA to act as the sequencing template. The repertoire was sequenced with immunoSEQ multiplex PCR; TCRdb's copy has only in-frame clones and lacks some. The sample holds roughly 76,000 clones, approximately 28% seen once. With respect to this clone: Its antigen is unidentified.

CDR1 is SQVTM and CDR2 is ANQGSEA in the germline V gene. Trimming took off 6 bases at V and 6 bases at J, with 15 bases between the two ends. The CDR3 spans 13 residues. The sequence came from a human donor with alopecia areata. The chain recombines TRBV29-1 with TRBJ2-1; no reliable D call. Here the sequenced sample was CD8+ T cells sorted from blood, taken at week 4, from a patient treated with tofacitinib. This chain's CDR3 is CSVPESRVNEQFF. Written as DNA, the CDR3 is TGCAGCGTGCCCGAATCACGCGTCAATGAGCAGTTCTTC.